This T cell receptor beta chain appears in the sequencing data of a study of T and B cells in COVID-19 patients. Turning to the study itself: Peripheral blood came from COVID-19 patients with active infection or after recovery. Recovered patients mostly had mild to moderate COVID-19 managed as outpatients. Study-wide findings and caveats: Symptomatic-phase blood samples from mildly ill patients and early samples from severe cases were scarce. Sorted SARS-CoV-2-responsive or tetramer+ T cells and CD4+, regulatory and CD8+ subsets were not yet sequenced.

This CDR3 has 14 amino acids. The V end lost 5 bases, the J end lost 6 bases, and 11 bases lay between the germline ends. CDR1 is MNHEY, CDR2 SVGAGI, per germline. By sample fraction, this clonotype is medium-sized. The antigen remains unidentified. From blood, about 240-550 ng of genomic DNA served as TRB template. BIOMED2 TRB-A/B primer pools were used in multiplex TRB PCR. Each CDR3 protein is one row after TCRdb ran MiXCR on the multiplex PCR reads. Here the sample spans 5,500 to 8,500 distinct CDR3 sequences, around 21% being singletons. Input material: blood. V usage is TRBV6-5 and J usage is TRBJ1-6; the D is unclear. The clonotype comes from a human donor who had recovered from COVID-19. DNA of the CDR3: TGTGCCAGCAGTCGGGGTAGCAGTAATTCACCCCTCCACTTT. Translating gives CASSRGSSNSPLHF.